The 12 T cell receptor beta chains listed next were all sequenced from one sample in a study of quantifying T cell responses using KT2 cells. About the research overall: cDNA was made from DNase-treated RNA using alpha and beta constant primers.

The cDNA 3' end received a ligated oligonucleotide with a UMI. An equimolar mix of RC1.1 and RC1.2 primed the beta chain across TRBC1 and TRBC2. TCRdb passed the UMI-ligation and nested PCR reads through MiXCR, listing each CDR3 protein once. The table lists approximately 43,000 distinct CDR3 sequences, around 15% of them singletons. The source material was PBMCs spiked with cells of the T cell clone KT2. The receptors originated from a human donor.

V gene TRBV6-1 combines with J gene TRBJ2-7; D is unresolved. Germline V gene lookup returns CDR1 MNHNS and CDR2 SASEGT. This CDR3 region has 10 residues. The V and J ends lost 10 bases and 5 bases respectively, with 9 bases between them. CDR3 amino acids: CATFEDEQYF. CDR3 sequence (DNA): TGTGCCACGTTTGAAGACGAGCAGTACTTC.

V usage is TRBV29-1 and J usage is TRBJ1-1; 8 positions agree with TRBD1. Germline V gives CDR1 SQVTM, CDR2 ANQGSEA. The trim removed 5 bases at V and 6 bases at J, leaving 2 bases unmatched. This CDR3 region has 11 residues. CDR3 DNA: TGCAGCGTTACAGGGGGTGCTGAAGCTTTCTTT. Its protein product is CSVTGGAEAFF.

This clonotype was detected many times. CDR3 nucleotides: TGTGCCAGCACGAAGGAGGGGGGGAATGGCTACACCTTC. Amino acid sequence: CASTKEGGNGYTF. The genes are TRBV12-3 or TRBV12-4 and TRBJ1-2, with D perhaps TRBD1 (6 bases). The CDR3 loop spans 13 amino acids. V lost 7 bases and J 6 bases, leaving 15 bases between the germline ends.

The chain combines TRBV28 with TRBJ2-5; 7 bases line up with TRBD2. This CDR3 has 14 residues. The V gene's germline CDR1 is MDHEN and CDR2 SYDVKM. Trimming removed 6 bases from V and 5 bases from J; junction bases left unmatched: 9. CDR3 sequence: CASRPKRGWETQYF. CDR3 sequence (DNA): TGTGCCAGCAGACCGAAGCGGGGTTGGGAGACCCAGTACTTC.

This clonotype was counted a few times. This chain connects TRBV3-1 to TRBJ1-3, with D uncertain. Trimming pared 4 bases from V and 2 bases from J, leaving 12 bases between. Germline CDR1 and CDR2: LGHDT and YNNKEL (reference sequence). This CDR3 is 15 amino acids long. In nucleotides, the CDR3 is TGTGCCAGCAGCCTCCTGTCTTTCGCTGGAAACACCATATATTTT. This encodes CASSLLSFAGNTIYF.

The rearrangement uses TRBV18 and TRBJ1-1; the match to TRBD1 covers 11 bases. The CDR3 consists of 16 residues. After removal of 4 bases from V and 5 bases from J, the junction contained 9 bases not matched to a gene. Germline CDR1 is KGHSH and CDR2 is LQKENI. The CDR3 DNA reads TGTGCCAGCTCACGGGGACAGGGGGAGTCGGGAACTGAAGCTTTCTTT. This gives the protein CASSRGQGESGTEAFF.

This clonotype has only a few counts. The chain has TRBV4-1 and TRBJ2-5, with D hard to call. V was pared by 0 bases and J by 3 bases, with 8 bases between. Germline V lookup: CDR1 MGHRA, CDR2 YSYEKL. There are 14 residues in the CDR3. The DNA of the CDR3 is TGCGCCAGCAGCCAAGAAACCCTTAAAGAGACCCAGTACTTC. It codes for CASSQETLKETQYF.

This clonotype was counted many times. The chain employs TRBV5-5 and TRBJ2-5, with a tentative D call TRBD1 (5 bases). The CDR3 contains 13 residues. Trimming shortened V by 1 base and J by 5 bases, and 9 bases separated the two germline ends. Germline CDR1 and CDR2: SGHKS and YYEKEE (reference sequence). The CDR3 region is CASSLWGPETQYF. CDR3 bases: TGTGCCAGCAGCTTGTGGGGCCCCGAGACCCAGTACTTC.

This clonotype was seen a few times. J is TRBJ1-6 and V is TRBV6-5; D perhaps matches TRBD1 (6 bases). This CDR3 has 12 amino acids. Germline V gene data show CDR1 as MNHEY and CDR2 as SVGAGI. The V and J ends lost 8 bases and 6 bases respectively, with 8 bases between them. The DNA of the CDR3 is TGTGCCAGCCGACAGGCTAATTCACCCCTCCACTTT. Translated: CASRQANSPLHF.

There are a few counts of this clonotype. The V gene is TRBV5-1, the J gene TRBJ1-1; D remains unclear. Germline V gene lookup returns CDR1 SGHRS and CDR2 YFSETQ. The CDR3 is made up of 15 amino acids. Trimming left V 7 bases short and J 0 bases short, with 16 bases between. CDR3 nucleotides: TGCGCCAGCTCCAGGCAGGCGGTCATGAACACTGAAGCTTTCTTT. This gives the protein CASSRQAVMNTEAFF.

J is TRBJ2-1 and V is TRBV20-1, with TRBD2 identical over 7 bases. V shed 6 bases and J 0 bases; nucleotides not matched to a gene: 5. The V gene's germline CDR1 is DFQATT and CDR2 SNEGSKA (reference sequence). CDR3 length: 14 residues. The CDR3, as DNA: TGCAGTGCCCAGCGGGAAAGCTCCTACAATGAGCAGTTCTTC. It is translated as CSAQRESSYNEQFF.

In its sample, this clonotype was seen many times. A read error may produce the germline difference seen at one junction end. CDR3 nucleotide sequence: TGTGCCAGCAGCGTGACAGCTACGCAGTATTTT. It is translated as CASSVTATQYF. The rearrangement joins TRBV5-6 to TRBJ2-3; TRBD1 might be the D (5 bases). From germline, CDR1 is SGHDT and CDR2 YYEEEE. The CDR3 has 11 residues.